Shown below are 26 T cell receptor beta chains from a single sample sequenced in a study of blood T cell repertoires in COVID-19. The repertoire was sequenced with immunoSEQ multiplex PCR; TCRdb's copy has only in-frame clones and lacks some. The sample lists 380,000 or so clones, 75% to 90% occurring once. The sequenced sample was peripheral blood. These receptors were obtained from a woman aged 55-75 years with COVID-19, enrolled during active disease.

The V and J genes are TRBV5-1 and TRBJ1-1; 8 bases align to TRBD1. With 1 base clipped from V and 12 bases from J, the junction kept 8 bases outside the gene matches. The CDR3 is 13 residues long. CDR1 and CDR2 from the germline V gene are SGHRS and YFSETQ. The chain's CDR3 is CASSLPGTGGSFF. The DNA for the CDR3 is TGCGCCAGCAGCTTGCCGGGGACAGGTGGCTCTTTCTTT.

This clone was detected only a few times. This chain uses TRBV5-1 with TRBJ2-5; TRBD1 might be the D (6 bases). This CDR3 has 18 amino acids. The germline V and J ends were trimmed by 1 base and 0 bases, with 19 bases remaining between them. The germline V gene encodes CDR1 SGHRS and CDR2 YFSETQ. The CDR3 nucleotides read TGCGCCAGCAGCTTGACTGGCCAGGGGTGGCAATACCAAGAGACCCAGTACTTC. Translation gives CASSLTGQGWQYQETQYF.

The V gene is TRBV18, the J gene TRBJ2-3, with a tentative D call TRBD2 (6 bases). Germline assignment: CDR1 KGHSH and CDR2 LQKENI. Trimming stripped 3 bases from V and 3 bases from J, with 10 bases between. CDR3 length: 14 amino acids. CDR3 coding DNA: TGTGCCAGCTCACCGACTAGTCAGACAGATACGCAGTATTTT. Translated, it gives CASSPTSQTDTQYF.

This chain uses TRBV7-3 with TRBJ1-4; 7 bases align to TRBD1. The CDR3 is 14 amino acids. Looked up from germline, CDR1 is SGHTA and CDR2 is FQGTGA. J lost 1 base, V lost 6 bases, and 2 bases had no gene match. CDR3 loop: CASRRDRTNEKLFF. The CDR3 coding sequence is TGTGCCAGCAGGCGGGACAGAACTAATGAAAAACTGTTTTTT.

This chain uses TRBV5-4 with TRBJ1-4, with 7 bases fitting TRBD1. The CDR3 is 14 residues long. Germline CDR1 and CDR2: SGHNT and YYREEE (reference sequence). V was pared by 3 bases and J by 5 bases, with 4 bases of the junction left unmatched. CDR3 coding DNA: TGTGCCAGCAGCTCAGGACAGGCAAATGAAAAACTGTTTTTT. Protein sequence: CASSSGQANEKLFF.

The chain uses TRBV11-2 and TRBJ2-1; 12 nucleotides line up with TRBD2. Per germline, CDR1 SGHAT and CDR2 FQNNGV. With 5 bases clipped from V and 7 bases from J, the junction kept 15 bases outside the gene matches. This CDR3 region has 18 residues. CDR3 bases: TGTGCCAGCAGCCCGGAAGGGGCTAGCGGGGGGGCGTGGAATGAGCAGTTCTTC. It is translated as CASSPEGASGGAWNEQFF.

The chain carries TRBV6-1 and TRBJ2-1, with 11 nucleotides matching TRBD2. Unmatched junction bases numbered 5, after V lost 6 bases and J lost 4 bases. CDR1 and CDR2 (germline): MNHNS, SASEGT. This CDR3 is built from 15 residues. The CDR3 protein is CASRGSGGAYNEQFF. The CDR3 nucleotides are TGTGCCAGCAGGGGTAGCGGGGGGGCGTACAATGAGCAGTTCTTC.

J is TRBJ2-5 and V is TRBV7-6; tentatively, D is TRBD2 (6 bases). The CDR3 has 15 residues. Per germline, CDR1 SGHVS and CDR2 FNYEAQ. Trimming removed 4 bases from V and 4 bases from J, with 16 bases in between. CDR3 region: CASSSLSGSRETQYF. For the CDR3, the DNA is TGTGCCAGCAGCTCCCTTAGCGGTTCTCGAGAGACCCAGTACTTC.

The chain employs TRBV9 and TRBJ2-7; D might be TRBD1 (6 bases). Germline CDR1 is SGDLS and CDR2 is YYNGEE. Trimming shortened V by 0 bases and J by 5 bases, and 12 bases separated the two germline ends. CDR3 length: 14 amino acids. CDR3 loop: CASSVGGRGHEQYF. DNA for the CDR3: TGTGCCAGCAGCGTAGGAGGCAGGGGCCACGAGCAGTACTTC.

This chain links TRBV6-5 with TRBJ1-4; the D gene is possibly TRBD1 (6 bases). The CDR3 is made up of 14 amino acids. The germline V gene has CDR1 MNHEY and CDR2 SVGAGI. The V end lost 8 bases, the J end lost 4 bases, and 14 bases lay between the germline ends. The CDR3 spells CASGKDRNNEKLFF. Written as DNA, the CDR3 is TGTGCCAGCGGCAAAGACAGGAATAATGAAAAACTGTTTTTT.

The CDR3 spells CASTLSGNSPLHF. The DNA for the CDR3 is TGCGCCAGCACCCTTTCAGGGAATTCACCCCTCCACTTT. V is TRBV5-1 and J is TRBJ1-6; TRBD1 is a possible D gene (5 bases). CDR3 length: 13 residues. V was trimmed by 6 bases and J by 7 bases, leaving 11 bases between them. The germline gives CDR1 SGHRS, CDR2 YFSETQ.

The gene calls are TRBV30 and TRBJ1-5; D gene uncertain. The CDR3 extends over 13 amino acids. Germline assignment: CDR1 GTSNPN and CDR2 SVGIG (reference sequence). V gave up 2 bases and J gave up 9 bases, with 14 bases separating them. The CDR3 DNA sequence: TGTGCCTGGAGTACGGGTATGCTAGGGCCCCAGCATTTT. Translation gives CAWSTGMLGPQHF.

V and J are TRBV2 and TRBJ1-2; TRBD1 matches 7 bases. Germline lookup yields CDR1 SNHLY and CDR2 FYNNEI. The ends lost 4 bases at V and 8 bases at J; junction bases unmatched: 10. The CDR3 covers 14 residues. The CDR3 sequence: CASSVKGRTGGYTF. Here the CDR3 DNA reads TGTGCCAGCAGTGTGAAAGGAAGGACAGGCGGCTACACCTTC.

The CDR3 is CASSRKTSGSYEQYF. Here the CDR3 DNA reads TGTGCCAGCAGCCGTAAGACTAGCGGGTCCTACGAGCAGTACTTC. This chain joins TRBV5-6 and TRBJ2-7; 10 nucleotides agree with TRBD2. Unmatched junction bases numbered 5, after V lost 4 bases and J lost 1 base. This CDR3 region has 15 residues. The V gene's germline CDR1 is SGHDT and CDR2 YYEEEE.

This chain joins TRBV4-1 and TRBJ1-1; D may be TRBD1 (6 bases). The ends were cut back, 4 bases at V and 4 bases at J, with 16 bases in the middle. Germline CDR1 reads MGHRA; CDR2 reads YSYEKL. The length of the CDR3 is 15 residues. The CDR3 sequence: CASSPQGTGGTEAFF. The CDR3 nucleotides read TGCGCCAGCAGCCCGCAGGGGACGGGGGGCACTGAAGCTTTCTTT.

The gene calls are TRBV9 and TRBJ2-7, with D perhaps matching TRBD2 (6 bases). Per the germline V gene, CDR1 is SGDLS and CDR2 is YYNGEE. This CDR3 region has 15 residues. V was trimmed by 3 bases and J by 0 bases, leaving 13 bases between them. The CDR3: CASSEGLTNSYEQYF. The CDR3 nucleotides read TGTGCCAGCAGCGAGGGACTCACAAACTCCTACGAGCAGTACTTC.

The chain joins TRBV3-1 (or the pseudogene TRBV3-2) to TRBJ2-1, with 10 bases identical to TRBD2. Trimming at V came to 5 bases and at J to 10 bases, leaving 8 bases not matched to a gene. This CDR3 is 14 amino acids long. Germline assignment: CDR1 LGHDT and CDR2 YNNKEL (reference sequence). The CDR3 here is CASSSSGGAWEQFF. The CDR3 coding sequence is TGTGCCAGCAGCTCGAGCGGGGGGGCCTGGGAGCAGTTCTTC.

J is TRBJ1-2 and V is TRBV9; the match to TRBD1 covers 8 bases. The CDR3 runs to 13 residues. Germline V CDR1 and CDR2: SGDLS, YYNGEE. Losses at the gene ends were 6 bases for V and 6 bases for J; bases not matched to a gene: 7. CDR3 nucleotides: TGTGCCAGCACCCCCAGGGGGCTGGATGGCTACACCTTC. Amino acid sequence: CASTPRGLDGYTF.

The CDR3 DNA reads TGCGCCAGCAGCCAAGATCTTCACGGGGATCATAATTCACCCCTCCACTTT. It translates to CASSQDLHGDHNSPLHF. The V and J genes are TRBV4-3 and TRBJ1-6; D is unresolved. V was cut by 0 bases and J by 5 bases, with 14 bases left in between. Germline assignment: CDR1 LGHNA and CDR2 YSLEER. CDR3 length: 17 amino acids.

The V call is TRBV4-1, the J call TRBJ1-1; TRBD1 aligns across 7 bases. CDR1 is MGHRA, CDR2 YSYEKL, per germline. The CDR3 extends over 16 amino acids. The J segment lost 0 bases and the V segment lost 2 bases, leaving 6 bases of the junction unmatched. DNA of the CDR3: TGCGCCAGCAGCCAATACCGGGACAGTATGAACACTGAAGCTTTCTTT. Its protein product is CASSQYRDSMNTEAFF.

This clone was seen more than once but under ten times. V usage is TRBV6-2 or TRBV6-3 and J usage is TRBJ2-1, with 9 bases aligning to TRBD1. V trimming: 3 bases; J trimming: 7 bases; junction bases outside the gene matches: 7. CDR1 is MNHEY, CDR2 SVGEGT, per germline. The CDR3 sequence is 15 residues long. CDR3 sequence reads: CASSYGGGTGNEQFF. The CDR3 DNA reads as TGTGCCAGCAGTTATGGAGGTGGGACAGGGAATGAGCAGTTCTTC.

The V and J genes are TRBV4-2 and TRBJ2-7; TRBD2 matches 8 bases. The V segment lost 3 bases and the J segment 0 bases; nucleotides outside the gene matches: 4. CDR3 size: 15 residues. Germline-derived CDR1 and CDR2 are LGHNA and YNFKEQ. DNA of the CDR3: TGTGCCAGCAGCCACTCGGGGGGGAGCTCCTACGAGCAGTACTTC. This sequence encodes CASSHSGGSSYEQYF.

This clone was detected once. The rearrangement uses TRBV3-1 (or the pseudogene TRBV3-2) and TRBJ2-5; 7 positions match TRBD2. J was trimmed by 10 bases and V by 1 base; bases with no gene match: 6. There are 13 residues in the CDR3. Germline V gives CDR1 LGHDT, CDR2 YNNKEL (reference sequence). The CDR3 spells CASSQVAGGIQYF. DNA for the CDR3: TGTGCCAGCAGCCAAGTAGCCGGGGGGATCCAGTACTTC.

This clone was seen more than once but under ten times. The chain links TRBV18 to TRBJ2-4; 11 bases are a match to TRBD1. CDR1 KGHSH and CDR2 LQKENI come from the germline V gene. V trimming: 1 base; J trimming: 6 bases; junction bases outside the gene matches: 5. This CDR3 has 16 residues. CDR3: CASSPRGQGVVNIQYF. The CDR3 DNA reads TGTGCCAGCTCACCACGGGGACAGGGGGTTGTAAACATTCAGTACTTC.

The rearrangement uses TRBV4-2 and TRBJ1-3; D perhaps matches TRBD1 (6 bases). The CDR3 sequence is 16 residues long. The V gene lost 0 bases and the J gene lost 2 bases, with 11 bases spanning the gap. CDR1 and CDR2 from the germline V gene are LGHNA and YNFKEQ. The CDR3 coding sequence is TGTGCCAGCAGCCAAGATCTGCCAGGGGCTGGAAACACCATATATTTT. Translated: CASSQDLPGAGNTIYF.

The chain has TRBV6-7 and TRBJ1-5; D gene uncertain. TRBV6-7 is treated as an ORF (open reading frame) with a function not yet certain. Trimming removed 0 bases from V and 0 bases from J, with 12 bases in between. This CDR3 is 17 amino acids long. The chain's CDR3 is CASSYSIQSTSNQPQHF. CDR3 nucleotides: TGTGCCAGCAGTTACTCGATACAGTCTACTAGCAATCAGCCCCAGCATTTT.